One and the same sample provided the 4 T cell receptor beta chains below, sequenced in a study of shared clonotypes between healthy human individuals. Clones were sequenced by immunoSEQ multiplex PCR, and TCRdb holds only the in-frame ones, with some missing. The sample has about 1.5 million clones; approximately 96% are singletons. Material for sequencing was naive CD4+ T cells sorted from blood. Subset indicated: CD45RA+ positively selected. Receptor source: a man in his thirties or forties in good health.

V gene TRBV27 combines with J gene TRBJ2-7; D is perhaps TRBD1 (6 bases). The germline V gene encodes CDR1 MNHEY and CDR2 SMNVEV (reference sequence). The CDR3 totals 16 residues. V shed 2 bases and J shed 0 bases, with 14 bases lying between them. The CDR3 bases are TGTGCCAGCAGTTTACACGGACAGCCTAGCTCCTACGAGCAGTACTTC. Translating gives CASSLHGQPSSYEQYF.

About this clone: In the same sample, other DNA sequences code for this CDR3. The CDR3 sequence: CASSPLDSIETQYF. CDR3 in DNA: TGTGCCAGCTCACCCCTGGACAGCATTGAGACCCAGTACTTC. The chain employs TRBV18 and TRBJ2-5; tentative D call: TRBD1 (6 bases). The CDR3 is made up of 14 amino acids. V was cut by 3 bases and J by 5 bases, with 13 bases left in between. Germline V lookup: CDR1 KGHSH, CDR2 LQKENI.

V gene TRBV15 combines with J gene TRBJ1-2; D might be TRBD1 (5 bases). Trimming stripped 3 bases from V and 1 base from J, with 12 bases between. Germline loops: CDR1 LNHNV, CDR2 YYDKDF (reference sequence). The CDR3 covers 15 residues. The CDR3 nucleotides are TGTGCCACCAGCAGTTCCCCAGGGTTTAACTATGGCTACACCTTC. Protein sequence: CATSSSPGFNYGYTF.

The rearrangement links TRBV5-1 to TRBJ2-7; 14 nucleotides line up with TRBD2. Germline V gives CDR1 SGHRS, CDR2 YFSETQ. V lost 5 bases, J lost 6 bases, and 7 bases stayed unmatched. The CDR3 runs 15 residues. The chain's CDR3 is CASSFSGLAGVEQYF. CDR3 nucleotide sequence: TGCGCCAGCAGTTTTTCGGGACTAGCGGGAGTCGAGCAGTACTTC.